Here is one T cell receptor beta chain with its context. The sample originates from a study of beta chain features in type 1 diabetes. Germline V lookup: CDR1 KGHSY, CDR2 FQNENV. Losses at the gene ends were 4 bases for V and 1 base for J; bases not matched to a gene: 8. The CDR3 is made up of 16 amino acids. TCRB transcripts that were expressed got sequenced, as all of the isolated RNA had been reverse transcribed. The method was immunoSEQ multiplex PCR; TCRdb's version includes in-frame clones alone and lacks a portion of them. The sample consists of around 330,000 clones, 9.5% to 12% of them appearing once.

V gene TRBV16 combines with J gene TRBJ1-1, with TRBD1 identical over 8 bases. Sample: naive CD4+ T cells from blood. The clonotype originates from a woman in her 30s in good health. The CDR3 DNA follows: TGTGCCAGCAGCCTAGGGCCCACAGGGGGGAACACTGAAGCTTTCTTT. As protein: CASSLGPTGGNTEAFF.